The 14 T cell receptor beta chains below were found in one sample sequenced in a study of T-cell memory formation after mild COVID-19. TCRdb itself ran the 5' RACE reads through MiXCR, one entry per CDR3 protein. Altogether roughly 560,000 distinct CDR3 sequences are present, around 20% being singletons, with the ten largest covering about 12%. The specimen was PBMCs or a T cell subset sorted from them (not recorded which). The receptors here all came from an adult woman who had mild COVID-19 (a few samples of this study predate the infection). Cell type and time point are not known.

V is TRBV24-1 and J is TRBJ2-1; D is perhaps TRBD2 (7 bases). This CDR3 spans 14 amino acids. The germline V gene has CDR1 KGHDR and CDR2 SFDVKD. V was pared by 9 bases and J by 5 bases, with 16 bases between. CDR3 residues: CATGPREGDNEQFF. The CDR3, as DNA: TGTGCCACCGGACCGAGGGAGGGGGACAATGAGCAGTTCTTC.

The chain combines TRBV11-2 with TRBJ1-6; TRBD1 aligns across 7 bases. This CDR3 spans 15 amino acids. Per germline, CDR1 SGHAT and CDR2 FQNNGV. V lost 5 bases to trimming and J lost 10 bases; unmatched junction nucleotides: 11. The CDR3 region is CASSEQGVEGSPLHF. For the CDR3, the DNA is TGTGCCAGCAGCGAGCAGGGGGTGGAGGGGTCACCCCTCCACTTT.

This clonotype has just a few counts. This chain links TRBV24-1 with TRBJ2-1, with D unresolved. The CDR3 consists of 11 residues. V lost 6 bases to trimming and J lost 10 bases, with 9 bases between them. CDR1 is KGHDR, CDR2 SFDVKD, per germline. CDR3 amino acids: CATSYLGEQFF. DNA for the CDR3: TGTGCCACCAGTTACCTGGGAGAGCAGTTCTTC.

The chain uses TRBV13 and TRBJ2-1; 9 nucleotides line up with TRBD1. Germline V gene data show CDR1 as PRHDT and CDR2 as FYEKMQ (reference sequence). The CDR3 loop spans 17 amino acids. V dropped 5 bases and J dropped 7; count of bases not matched to a gene: 15. CDR3 region: CASSRRRDRVEGNEQFF. CDR3 DNA sequence: TGTGCCAGCAGCAGAAGGAGGGACAGGGTGGAAGGTAATGAGCAGTTCTTC.

This clonotype was observed at least ten times. The chain combines TRBV20-1 with TRBJ2-7; D possibly corresponds to TRBD1 (6 bases). V lost 2 bases and J 2 bases, leaving 10 bases between the germline ends. Germline CDR1 and CDR2: DFQATT and SNEGSKA (reference sequence). CDR3 length: 13 residues. For the CDR3, the DNA is TGCAGTGCTAGAACCGGGACAACCTACGAGCAGTACTTC. It specifies CSARTGTTYEQYF.

The V and J genes are TRBV12-3 or TRBV12-4 and TRBJ2-3; 8 nucleotides agree with TRBD1. V trimming: 6 bases; J trimming: 5 bases; junction bases outside the gene matches: 13. The CDR3 has 16 amino acids. The CDR3 DNA sequence: TGTGCCAGCAGCCTAGGTGCAGGGGGCGCGGGAGATACGCAGTATTTT. It specifies CASSLGAGGAGDTQYF.

This clonotype showed up just a few times. The chain carries TRBV19 and TRBJ2-1; 13 nucleotides agree with TRBD2. The germline CDR1 and CDR2 sequences are LNHDA and SQIVND (reference sequence). Germline trimming cut 6 bases from V and 4 bases from J; bases unmatched to any gene: 6. The CDR3 is 16 residues long. In nucleotides, the CDR3 is TGTGCCAGTAGACCCCGACTAGCGGGAGGTTACAATGAGCAGTTCTTC. This gives the protein CASRPRLAGGYNEQFF.

This clonotype appeared a few times. The chain uses TRBV7-2 and TRBJ2-3; possible D gene TRBD2, 6 bases. V dropped 1 base and J dropped 10 bases, with 12 bases sitting between them. The CDR3 is 13 residues long. Looked up from germline, CDR1 is SGHTA and CDR2 is FQGNSA. In DNA, the CDR3 is TGTGCCAGCAGCTTAGTTCGCAGGGAGGCGCAGTATTTT. Its translation: CASSLVRREAQYF.

V gene TRBV5-1 combines with J gene TRBJ2-7, with 13 positions matching TRBD2. This CDR3 has 15 amino acids. V was pared by 7 bases and J by 2 bases, with 6 bases of the junction left unmatched. Per the germline V gene, CDR1 is SGHRS and CDR2 is YFSETQ. Here the CDR3 DNA reads TGCGCCAGCGGACCTGGGACTAGCGGGGCCTACGAGCAGTACTTC. It specifies CASGPGTSGAYEQYF.

This clonotype appeared once. The V call is TRBV24-1, the J call TRBJ1-2; D possibly corresponds to TRBD1 (5 bases). Germline V gene data show CDR1 as KGHDR and CDR2 as SFDVKD. The CDR3 length is 12 residues. V dropped 5 bases and J dropped 8 bases, with 11 bases sitting between them. The CDR3 region is CATSGGEYGYTF. The CDR3 DNA follows: TGTGCCACCAGTGGAGGGGAATACGGCTACACCTTC.

The chain links TRBV12-3 or TRBV12-4 to TRBJ2-2; 9 bases match TRBD1. The junction had 8 bases not matched to a gene; V was cut back by 6 bases and J by 6 bases. This CDR3 comprises 15 residues. The CDR3 loop reads CASRTGGVGAGELFF. DNA for the CDR3: TGTGCCAGCAGGACAGGGGGAGTTGGGGCCGGGGAGCTGTTTTTT.

This clonotype has a handful of counts. CDR3 sequence reads: CASSRRGATFQQFF. Written as DNA, the CDR3 is TGTGCCAGCAGCAGGCGTGGGGCTACATTCCAACAGTTCTTC. This chain links TRBV5-6 with TRBJ2-1, with D maybe TRBD1 (5 bases). This CDR3 region has 14 residues. V was cut by 4 bases and J by 13 bases, with 21 bases left in between. Germline V lookup: CDR1 SGHDT, CDR2 YYEEEE.

The chain carries TRBV3-1 and TRBJ2-1; 10 positions match TRBD1. V lost 0 bases, J lost 6 bases, and 5 bases stayed unmatched. There are 16 residues in the CDR3. Germline V CDR1 and CDR2: LGHDT, YNNKEL (reference sequence). DNA of the CDR3: TGTGCCAGCAGCCAAGATTTACGACAGGGGGCCAATGAGCAGTTCTTC. Its protein product is CASSQDLRQGANEQFF.

The chain is built from TRBV20-1 and TRBJ1-1; D ambiguous. Trimming removed 3 bases at V and 3 bases at J, with 14 bases between. The germline CDR1 and CDR2 sequences are DFQATT and SNEGSKA (reference sequence). This CDR3 comprises 14 residues. As DNA, the CDR3 is TGCAGTGCTAGCCGTCAGGTTGGGGACACTGAAGCTTTCTTT. Amino acids: CSASRQVGDTEAFF.